These 27 T cell receptor beta chains were all obtained from the same sample, sequenced in a study of early T cells in non-severe SARS-CoV-2 infection. TCRdb processed the 5' RACE reads anew with MiXCR; each CDR3 protein has one entry. The sample includes 90,000 to 100,000 distinct CDR3 sequences, about 13% of them seen just once. Sequencing used whole blood. The receptors here all came from an adult who was a healthcare worker with PCR-confirmed SARS-CoV-2 infection or an uninfected control (not recorded which).

This clonotype was counted at least ten times. The rearrangement links TRBV4-1 to TRBJ1-3; possibly TRBD1 for D (5 bases). Trimming cost V 8 bases and J 2 bases, with 22 bases left between them. The germline CDR1 and CDR2 sequences are MGHRA and YSYEKL. The CDR3 is 17 residues long. The CDR3 sequence is CASSRGGVVRAGNTIYF. The DNA of the CDR3 is TGCGCCAGCTCCAGAGGAGGGGTAGTACGGGCTGGAAACACCATATATTTT.

This clonotype showed up just a few times. This chain links TRBV15 with TRBJ1-1; D gene unclear. Trimming stripped 0 bases from V and 8 bases from J, with 10 bases between. Germline V lookup: CDR1 LNHNV, CDR2 YYDKDF (reference sequence). This CDR3 has 13 residues. The chain's CDR3 is CATSRDLGREAFF. The CDR3 bases are TGTGCCACCAGCAGAGATCTTGGCAGGGAAGCTTTCTTT.

This clonotype was found a few times. V gene TRBV2 combines with J gene TRBJ2-2; D might be TRBD2 (5 bases). The CDR3 loop spans 14 amino acids. V gave up 3 bases and J gave up 4 bases, with 9 bases separating them. Looked up from germline, CDR1 is SNHLY and CDR2 is FYNNEI. The CDR3 spells CASSDWESTGELFF. CDR3 coding DNA: TGTGCCAGCAGTGATTGGGAGAGCACCGGGGAGCTGTTTTTT.

This clonotype was detected many times. The V call is TRBV19, the J call TRBJ2-7; TRBD2 matches at 13 bases. Germline V gene sequence: CDR1 LNHDA, CDR2 SQIVND (reference sequence). The CDR3 consists of 15 residues. J lost 2 bases, V lost 4 bases, and 2 bases had no gene match. This chain's CDR3 is CASSTGTSGAYEQYF. CDR3 DNA sequence: TGTGCCAGTAGTACCGGGACTAGCGGGGCCTACGAGCAGTACTTC.

V is TRBV7-2 and J is TRBJ1-1, with a weak D call TRBD1 (5 bases). The CDR3 loop spans 14 amino acids. The ends were cut back, 6 bases at V and 2 bases at J, with 13 bases in the middle. Germline V gives CDR1 SGHTA, CDR2 FQGNSA. The CDR3 region is CASSRGRVNTEAFF. The CDR3 bases are TGTGCCAGCAGTAGGGGCAGGGTAAACACTGAAGCTTTCTTT. Full variable domain (missing parts from reference TRBV7-2 and TRBJ1-1): GAGVSQSPSNKVTEKGKDVELRCDPISGHTALYWYRQSLGQGLEFLIYFQGNSAPDKSGLPSDRFSAERTGGSVSTLTIQRTQQEDSAVYLCASSRGRVNTEAFFGQGTRLTVV.

The table lists this clonotype with a few counts. The chain joins TRBV29-1 to TRBJ2-1, with a possible D match to TRBD1 (7 bases). V was shortened by 4 bases and J by 3 bases, with 13 bases between the two germline ends. From germline, CDR1 is SQVTM and CDR2 ANQGSEA. The CDR3 extends over 14 amino acids. CDR3 sequence: CSVGLQGGYNEQFF. The CDR3 DNA reads as TGCAGCGTTGGACTCCAGGGGGGCTACAATGAGCAGTTCTTC.

This clonotype has only a few counts. The rearrangement joins TRBV5-1 to TRBJ1-5; D unresolved. Germline V gene data show CDR1 as SGHRS and CDR2 as YFSETQ. The CDR3 is made up of 13 amino acids. With 0 bases removed from V and 6 bases from J, the gap between germline ends came to 7 bases. This CDR3 is CASSLGDSQPQHF. The DNA for the CDR3 is TGCGCCAGCAGCTTGGGGGATTCTCAGCCCCAGCATTTT.

This clonotype was picked up many times. This sequence joins TRBV28 and TRBJ2-7, with D perhaps matching TRBD1 or TRBD2 (5 bases each). V shed 5 bases and J shed 0 bases, with 14 bases lying between them. The V gene's germline CDR1 is MDHEN and CDR2 SYDVKM. The CDR3 extends over 15 amino acids. Written as DNA, the CDR3 is TGTGCCAGCAGTACGAGGGGTCGGGGCTCCTACGAGCAGTACTTC. Its translation is CASSTRGRGSYEQYF. Full variable domain (remainder filled in from reference TRBV28 and TRBJ2-7): DVKVTQSSRYLVKRTGEKVFLECVQDMDHENMFWYRQDPGLGLRLIYFSYDVKMKEKGDIPEGYSVSREKKERFSLILESASTNQTSMYLCASSTRGRGSYEQYFGPGTRLTVT.

This clonotype was observed a few times. Compared with germline, one end of the junction differs, possibly owing to a read error. This chain links TRBV28 with TRBJ2-1; D is ambiguous. Germline V lookup: CDR1 MDHEN, CDR2 SYDVKM. The CDR3 runs 16 residues. In DNA, the CDR3 is TGCGAACGGCTCTCATCCACCCCCAAACCGTACAATGAGCAGTTCTTC. Amino acids: CERLSSTPKPYNEQFF. Full variable domain (missing parts from reference TRBV28 and TRBJ2-1): DVKVTQSSRYLVKRTGEKVFLECVQDMDHENMFWYRQDPGLGLRLIYFSYDVKMKEKGDIPEGYSVSREKKERFSLILESASTNQTSMYLCERLSSTPKPYNEQFFGPGTRLTVL.

This clonotype was observed a handful of times. The V call is TRBV20-1, the J call TRBJ1-1; D unclear. This CDR3 is 12 amino acids long. Germline values: CDR1 DFQATT, CDR2 SNEGSKA (reference sequence). Trimming removed 5 bases at V and 7 bases at J, with 14 bases between. The CDR3 spells CSAVGRTFEAFF. The CDR3 DNA is TGCAGTGCTGTCGGACGCACTTTTGAAGCTTTCTTT.

The V gene is TRBV6-5, the J gene TRBJ1-6; D uncertain. With 6 bases removed from V and 3 bases from J, the gap between germline ends came to 12 bases. The CDR3 totals 15 residues. CDR1 is MNHEY and CDR2 is SVGAGI in the germline V gene. The chain's CDR3 is CASSRRGDYNSPLHF. The CDR3 DNA is TGTGCCAGCAGCCGACGAGGAGACTATAATTCACCCCTCCACTTT.

In this sample, this clonotype turned up a few times. This chain joins TRBV7-2 and TRBJ1-3; a possible D gene is TRBD1 (5 bases). CDR3 size: 15 residues. The germline CDR1 and CDR2 sequences are SGHTA and FQGNSA. Trimming cost V 2 bases and J 0 bases, with 8 bases left between them. The CDR3 reads CASSLRQSSGNTIYF. Written as DNA, the CDR3 is TGTGCCAGCAGCTTAAGACAGAGCTCTGGAAACACCATATATTTT.

At least ten counts were recorded for this clonotype. V and J are TRBV5-1 and TRBJ2-1; D remains ambiguous. Germline loops: CDR1 SGHRS, CDR2 YFSETQ. V was cut by 4 bases and J by 0 bases, with 11 bases left in between. The CDR3 runs to 15 residues. Here the CDR3 reads CASSPTYSSYNEQFF. The CDR3 coding sequence is TGCGCCAGCAGCCCCACATACAGCTCCTACAATGAGCAGTTCTTC.

This clonotype was seen many times. The chain employs TRBV18 and TRBJ2-6; TRBD1 matches at 10 bases. The CDR3 has 17 residues. V dropped 10 bases and J dropped 0; count of bases not matched to a gene: 9. Germline CDR1 is KGHSH and CDR2 is LQKENI. CDR3 protein: CATLPGQGSSGANVLTF. CDR3 coding DNA: TGTGCCACCCTTCCGGGACAGGGGTCCTCTGGGGCCAACGTCCTGACTTTC.

Ten or more counts support this clonotype. V usage is TRBV9 and J usage is TRBJ1-2; no clear D gene. This CDR3 has 16 amino acids. Deletions cut 0 bases from V and 0 bases from J, with 12 bases between. The germline V gene encodes CDR1 SGDLS and CDR2 YYNGEE. CDR3: CASSVGLRRPNYGYTF. The CDR3, as DNA: TGTGCCAGCAGCGTAGGTCTTCGGAGACCTAACTATGGCTACACCTTC. The entire variable domain, with the rest obtained from reference TRBV9 and TRBJ1-2, is as follows: DSGVTQTPKHLITATGQRVTLRCSPRSGDLSVYWYQQSLDQGLQFLIQYYNGEERAKGNILERFSAQQFPDLHSELNLSSLELGDSALYFCASSVGLRRPNYGYTFGSGTRLTVV.

This clonotype was recorded many times. The chain has TRBV4-2 and TRBJ2-7; the D gene is possibly TRBD2 (6 bases). V lost 3 bases to trimming and J lost 0 bases, with 15 bases between them. Germline V gives CDR1 LGHNA, CDR2 YNFKEQ. The CDR3 loop spans 16 amino acids. The CDR3 is CASSHGEDPSSYEQYF. Written as DNA, the CDR3 is TGTGCCAGCAGCCACGGGGAGGACCCGAGCTCCTACGAGCAGTACTTC.

This clonotype was observed many times. J is TRBJ1-1 and V is TRBV19; D gene unclear. Germline V CDR1 and CDR2: LNHDA, SQIVND (reference sequence). V was clipped by 4 bases and J by 8 bases, with 11 bases between them. The CDR3 loop spans 12 amino acids. The CDR3 nucleotides are TGTGCCAGTAGTAAGGCAGACCTGGAAGCTTTCTTT. The encoded protein is CASSKADLEAFF.

This chain uses TRBV6-6 with TRBJ1-4; D gene uncertain. CDR1 is MNHNY and CDR2 is SVGAGI in the germline V gene (reference sequence). The CDR3 runs to 13 residues. Trimming pared 6 bases from V and 6 bases from J, leaving 11 bases between. Written as DNA, the CDR3 is TGTGCCAGCAGCCCCCACGGAGATGAAAAACTGTTTTTT. It encodes CASSPHGDEKLFF.

The chain has TRBV28 and TRBJ2-7; D perhaps matches TRBD2 (5 bases). Germline CDR1 MDHEN, CDR2 SYDVKM. The ends were cut back, 6 bases at V and 4 bases at J, with 10 bases in the middle. This CDR3 region has 12 residues. Written as DNA, the CDR3 is TGTGCCAGCAGCCATCCGGGATACGAGCAGTACTTC. This sequence encodes CASSHPGYEQYF.

This clonotype was observed a few times. V usage is TRBV12-3 or TRBV12-4 and J usage is TRBJ2-3; 9 bases are shared with TRBD2. The length of the CDR3 is 16 residues. V lost 2 bases, J lost 4 bases, and 7 bases stayed unmatched. This CDR3 reads CASSLNAGGVADTQYF. As DNA, the CDR3 is TGTGCCAGCAGTTTAAACGCGGGGGGGGTCGCAGATACGCAGTATTTT.

This clonotype has ten or more counts. This rearrangement joins TRBV4-1 to TRBJ2-1; 12 nucleotides match TRBD2. The CDR3 has 14 amino acids. Losses at the gene ends were 4 bases for V and 7 bases for J; bases not matched to a gene: 2. Germline values: CDR1 MGHRA, CDR2 YSYEKL. Here the CDR3 reads CASSRGLAGNEQFF. The CDR3 nucleotides are TGCGCCAGCAGCCGAGGACTAGCGGGGAATGAGCAGTTCTTC.

The rearrangement uses TRBV5-1 and TRBJ1-3; a possible D gene is TRBD1 (5 bases). The V end lost 8 bases, the J end lost 0 bases, and 15 bases lay between the germline ends. There are 15 residues in the CDR3. Germline V CDR1 and CDR2: SGHRS, YFSETQ. The CDR3 nucleotides are TGCGCCAGTTCACTACAGGCTAGCTCTGGAAACACCATATATTTT. Translation gives CASSLQASSGNTIYF. The whole variable domain, remainder taken from reference TRBV5-1 and TRBJ1-3, is KAGVTQTPRYLIKTRGQQVTLSCSPISGHRSVSWYQQTPGQGLQFLFEYFSETQRNKGNFPGRFSGRQFSNSRSEMNVSTLELGDSALYLCASSLQASSGNTIYFGEGSWLTVV.

In its sample, this clonotype was seen a few times. This sequence joins TRBV28 and TRBJ2-3; D perhaps matches TRBD2 (7 bases). The CDR3 loop spans 14 amino acids. The germline gives CDR1 MDHEN, CDR2 SYDVKM. V was shortened by 6 bases and J by 2 bases, with 12 bases between the two germline ends. The CDR3 DNA reads TGTGCCAGCAGCCCGGGGGGCTTCACAGATACGCAGTATTTT. It yields the protein CASSPGGFTDTQYF.

This clonotype was recorded many times. This chain connects TRBV5-5 to TRBJ1-1; the D is unclear. The V gene's germline CDR1 is SGHKS and CDR2 YYEKEE (reference sequence). This CDR3 has 15 amino acids. V lost 3 bases, J lost 2 bases, and 14 bases lay in between. CDR3: CASSSGVSINTEAFF. The CDR3 DNA follows: TGTGCCAGCAGCTCTGGAGTCTCCATAAACACTGAAGCTTTCTTT.

This clonotype has a count of ten or more. The chain links TRBV19 to TRBJ2-6; D remains ambiguous. V shed 0 bases and J shed 2 bases, with 5 bases lying between them. The CDR3 totals 15 residues. From germline, CDR1 is LNHDA and CDR2 SQIVND (reference sequence). CDR3 residues: CASSIEETGANVLTF. The CDR3 DNA follows: TGTGCCAGTAGTATAGAGGAGACTGGGGCCAACGTCCTGACTTTC.

This clonotype was seen a few times. The rearrangement joins TRBV28 to TRBJ2-1; D might be TRBD1 (6 bases). Per the germline V gene, CDR1 is MDHEN and CDR2 is SYDVKM. There are 13 residues in the CDR3. Trimming removed 5 bases from V and 8 bases from J, with 13 bases in between. In DNA, the CDR3 is TGTGCCAGCAGTCGAACAGGGTCCGATGAGCAGTTCTTC. Its protein product is CASSRTGSDEQFF.

This clonotype has a handful of counts. V and J are TRBV11-2 and TRBJ2-3, with 9 nucleotides matching TRBD1. There are 17 residues in the CDR3. V lost 6 bases, J lost 2 bases, and 12 bases stayed unmatched. The germline V gene has CDR1 SGHAT and CDR2 FQNNGV. The CDR3 DNA follows: TGTGCCAGCAGATACTTTGGGACAGGGCCCTTCACAGATACGCAGTATTTT. It codes for CASRYFGTGPFTDTQYF. Full variable domain (remainder filled in from reference TRBV11-2 and TRBJ2-3): EAGVAQSPRYKIIEKRQSVAFWCNPISGHATLYWYQQILGQGPKLLIQFQNNGVVDDSQLPKDRFSAERLKGVDSTLKIQPAKLEDSAVYLCASRYFGTGPFTDTQYFGPGTRLTVL.